The 16 T cell receptor beta chains reported below all come from one sample, sequenced in a study of OX40 agonist ivuxolimab in advanced cancers. This table comes from immunoSEQ multiplex PCR, and its TCRdb copy is limited to in-frame clones, with some not included. The top ten hold under 0.9% of the sample, which has 100,000 to 150,000 clones, 85% to 95% seen once. The sequencing used CD4+ or CD8+ T cells sorted from blood, collected in a trial of the OX40 agonist ivuxolimab. These receptors came from an adult with an advanced solid tumor such as melanoma, head and neck, liver or kidney cancer.

The J gene is TRBJ2-1, the V gene TRBV27; 7 bases align to TRBD1. J gave up 10 bases and V 5 bases, and 14 bases lay outside the gene matches. The CDR3 length is 15 residues. Germline V gene data show CDR1 as MNHEY and CDR2 as SMNVEV (reference sequence). Here the CDR3 DNA reads TGTGCCAGCAGTCTCCGAGTTCTACAGGGGACCGAGCAGTTCTTC. This codes for CASSLRVLQGTEQFF.

In this sample, this clone turned up once. The chain's CDR3 is CASSPPAGRNTEAFF. Written as DNA, the CDR3 is TGTGCCAGCTCACCACCGGCAGGGAGGAACACTGAAGCTTTCTTT. The chain is built from TRBV18 and TRBJ1-1; TRBD1 is a possible D gene (5 bases). Trimming removed 0 bases at V and 1 base at J, with 9 bases between. This CDR3 is 15 amino acids long. In germline, CDR1 is KGHSH, CDR2 LQKENI.

The gene calls are TRBV7-3 and TRBJ2-1; TRBD2 is a possible D gene (5 bases). Per the germline V gene, CDR1 is SGHTA and CDR2 is FQGTGA. The V end lost 5 bases, the J end lost 9 bases, and 8 bases lay between the germline ends. The CDR3 totals 11 residues. CDR3 DNA sequence: TGTGCCAGCAGCGTCGAGGGTGAGCAGTTCTTC. It is translated as CASSVEGEQFF.

V and J are TRBV5-1 and TRBJ2-2; D ambiguous. This CDR3 spans 15 amino acids. V lost 0 bases and J 0 bases, leaving 6 bases between the germline ends. Per germline, CDR1 SGHRS and CDR2 YFSETQ. The CDR3 reads CASSLVAANTGELFF. The DNA for the CDR3 is TGCGCCAGCAGCTTGGTTGCGGCGAACACCGGGGAGCTGTTTTTT.

V usage is TRBV6-1 and J usage is TRBJ2-7; 8 bases align to TRBD2. This CDR3 has 15 amino acids. V trimming: 6 bases; J trimming: 0 bases; junction bases outside the gene matches: 7. Per germline, CDR1 MNHNS and CDR2 SASEGT. The CDR3 protein is CASRGVAGSSYEQYF. The CDR3 DNA sequence: TGTGCCAGCAGGGGGGTAGCGGGATCCTCCTACGAGCAGTACTTC.

The chain carries TRBV28 and TRBJ2-1; 7 bases align to TRBD1. This CDR3 spans 14 amino acids. Germline V gene data show CDR1 as MDHEN and CDR2 as SYDVKM. The V gene end was trimmed by 3 bases and the J gene end by 15 bases; junction bases not matched to a gene: 14. CDR3 in amino acids: CASSFGQGVFSWFF. As DNA, the CDR3 is TGTGCCAGCAGTTTCGGGCAGGGGGTTTTTTCGTGGTTCTTC.

About this clone: Mismatch with germline at one junction end may stem from a read error. The same CDR3 is also encoded by other DNA sequences in this sample. This chain links TRBV7-8 with TRBJ1-5; 7 bases fit TRBD1. CDR1 and CDR2 (germline): SGHVS, FQNEAQ. The CDR3 covers 15 residues. As DNA, the CDR3 is TGCGCCAGCAGCTCAGGACAGGATTACAATCAGCCCCAGCATTTT. It is translated as CASSSGQDYNQPQHF.

The V and J genes are TRBV5-1 and TRBJ2-7; TRBD1 aligns across 7 bases. J gave up 3 bases and V 4 bases, and 10 bases lay outside the gene matches. Germline V CDR1 and CDR2: SGHRS, YFSETQ. This CDR3 is built from 15 residues. CDR3 coding DNA: TGCGCCAGCAGCACTGGACAGTCAGGGGGCTACGAGCAGTACTTC. As protein: CASSTGQSGGYEQYF.

The rearrangement joins TRBV9 to TRBJ1-1, with TRBD1 as a possible D gene (5 bases). This CDR3 contains 13 residues. V was shortened by 4 bases and J by 4 bases, with 11 bases between the two germline ends. Germline V gives CDR1 SGDLS, CDR2 YYNGEE. In DNA, the CDR3 is TGTGCCAGCAGCCCCCCCGGGGGCACTGAAGCTTTCTTT. This sequence encodes CASSPPGGTEAFF. The full variable domain, completed using reference TRBV9 and TRBJ1-1, is DSGVTQTPKHLITATGQRVTLRCSPRSGDLSVYWYQQSLDQGLQFLIQYYNGEERAKGNILERFSAQQFPDLHSELNLSSLELGDSALYFCASSPPGGTEAFFGQGTRLTVV.

The chain uses TRBV7-3 and TRBJ2-7; tentative D call: TRBD1 (5 bases). There are 14 residues in the CDR3. Germline assignment: CDR1 SGHTA and CDR2 FQGTGA. The V end was cut by 2 bases, the J end by 3 bases, with 11 bases between. Here the CDR3 reads CASSLANRFYEQYF. The CDR3 coding sequence is TGTGCCAGCAGCTTAGCTAACAGGTTCTACGAGCAGTACTTC.

This sequence joins TRBV13 and TRBJ1-2; D gene ambiguous. Germline assignment: CDR1 PRHDT and CDR2 FYEKMQ (reference sequence). The germline V and J ends were trimmed by 0 bases and 6 bases, with 11 bases remaining between them. CDR3 length equals 14 residues. CDR3 DNA sequence: TGTGCCAGCAGCTTAGGCCGCTACTTAAATGGCTACACCTTC. Its protein product is CASSLGRYLNGYTF.

The V call is TRBV6-1, the J call TRBJ1-4; perhaps TRBD1 as D (5 bases). Germline CDR1 and CDR2: MNHNS and SASEGT. This CDR3 has 15 amino acids. The V end lost 4 bases, the J end lost 5 bases, and 14 bases lay between the germline ends. The CDR3, as DNA: TGTGCCAGCAGTGGGGGCGCTCCCATCAATGAAAAACTGTTTTTT. It yields the protein CASSGGAPINEKLFF.

CDR3 bases: TGTGCCAGCAGTCGTCGGACAGGGGACTACGAGCAGTACTTC. This sequence encodes CASSRRTGDYEQYF. The chain has TRBV5-4 and TRBJ2-7, with 9 bases matching TRBD1. CDR1 and CDR2 (germline): SGHNT, YYREEE (reference sequence). The CDR3 runs 14 residues. The V gene end was trimmed by 5 bases and the J gene end by 3 bases; junction bases not matched to a gene: 6.

V usage is TRBV4-3 and J usage is TRBJ2-7; D is unresolved. The CDR3 length is 17 residues. Germline V gives CDR1 LGHNA, CDR2 YSLEER. Deletions cut 0 bases from V and 2 bases from J, with 17 bases between. The DNA of the CDR3 is TGCGCCAGCAGCCAAGATAGGTCCGCGGAGCCGACCTACGAGCAGTACTTC. Translated: CASSQDRSAEPTYEQYF.

This clone has just one count. The V and J genes are TRBV30 and TRBJ1-4; TRBD1 agrees at 8 bases. Germline lookup yields CDR1 GTSNPN and CDR2 SVGIG (reference sequence). With V trimmed by 4 bases and J by 6 bases, 7 bases remained unmatched. The CDR3 runs to 14 residues. In DNA, the CDR3 is TGTGCCTGGAAGGACAGGGTTCTTGATGAAAAACTGTTTTTT. This gives the protein CAWKDRVLDEKLFF.

The chain uses TRBV6-5 and TRBJ2-5; possible D gene TRBD2, 5 bases. V gave up 6 bases and J gave up 0 bases, with 11 bases separating them. This CDR3 is 14 amino acids long. Germline loops: CDR1 MNHEY, CDR2 SVGAGI. The CDR3 loop is CASSPRGYQETQYF. The CDR3 nucleotides read TGTGCCAGCAGCCCCAGAGGGTACCAAGAGACCCAGTACTTC.